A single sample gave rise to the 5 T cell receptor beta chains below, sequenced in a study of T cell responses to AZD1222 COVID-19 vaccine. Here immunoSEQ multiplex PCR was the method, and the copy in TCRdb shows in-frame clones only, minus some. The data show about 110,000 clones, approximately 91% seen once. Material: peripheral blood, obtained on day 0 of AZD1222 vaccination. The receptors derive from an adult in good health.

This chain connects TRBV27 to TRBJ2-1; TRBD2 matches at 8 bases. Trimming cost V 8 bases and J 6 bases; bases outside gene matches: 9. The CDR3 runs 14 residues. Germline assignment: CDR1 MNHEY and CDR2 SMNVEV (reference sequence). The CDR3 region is CASGVGTRTNEQFF. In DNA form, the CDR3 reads TGTGCCAGCGGCGTCGGGACTAGGACCAATGAGCAGTTCTTC.

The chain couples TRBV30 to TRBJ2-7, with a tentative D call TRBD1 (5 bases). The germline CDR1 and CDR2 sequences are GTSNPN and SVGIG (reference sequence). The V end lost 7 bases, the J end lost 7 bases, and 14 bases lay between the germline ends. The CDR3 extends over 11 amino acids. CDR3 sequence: CASVGVGEQYF. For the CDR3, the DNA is TGTGCCTCAGTAGGGGTCGGGGAGCAGTACTTC.

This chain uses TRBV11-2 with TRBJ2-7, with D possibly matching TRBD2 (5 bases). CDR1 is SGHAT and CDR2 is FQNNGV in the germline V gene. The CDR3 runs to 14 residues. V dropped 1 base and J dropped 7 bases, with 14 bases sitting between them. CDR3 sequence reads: CASSLVRAPGEQYF. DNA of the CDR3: TGTGCCAGCAGCTTAGTGAGGGCCCCGGGGGAGCAGTACTTC. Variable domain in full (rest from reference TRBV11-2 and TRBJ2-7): EAGVAQSPRYKIIEKRQSVAFWCNPISGHATLYWYQQILGQGPKLLIQFQNNGVVDDSQLPKDRFSAERLKGVDSTLKIQPAKLEDSAVYLCASSLVRAPGEQYFGPGTRLTVT.

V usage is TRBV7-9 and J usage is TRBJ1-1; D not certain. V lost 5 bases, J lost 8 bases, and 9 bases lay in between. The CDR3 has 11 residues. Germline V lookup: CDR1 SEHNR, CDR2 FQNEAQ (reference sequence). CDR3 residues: CASSTRPEAFF. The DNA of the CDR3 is TGTGCCAGCAGCACCCGACCGGAAGCTTTCTTT.

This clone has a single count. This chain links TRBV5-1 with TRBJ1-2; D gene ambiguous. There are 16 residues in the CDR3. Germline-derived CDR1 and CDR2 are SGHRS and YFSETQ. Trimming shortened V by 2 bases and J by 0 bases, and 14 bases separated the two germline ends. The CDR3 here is CASSFGWRTTNYGYTF. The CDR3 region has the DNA TGCGCCAGCAGCTTCGGTTGGAGAACTACTAACTATGGCTACACCTTC.